This T cell receptor (beta chain) was recorded in a study of T cell repertoires in cytomegalovirus infection. Study at large: Epitope selection comprised recently identified HLA-C-restricted CMV epitopes and well-studied HLA-B-restricted CMV epitopes. Public TCR beta signatures were indicative of both CMV infection and a matching HLA type.

The sample holds a few counts of this clonotype. Its antigen remains unidentified. TCRdb fed the reads into MiXCR, producing one record per CDR3 protein. The sample carries some 800,000 distinct CDR3 sequences, 30% to 35% recorded once. Looked up from germline, CDR1 is SGHNT and CDR2 is YYREEE (reference sequence). V lost 3 bases to trimming and J lost 3 bases; unmatched junction nucleotides: 7. This CDR3 has 15 residues. General study results and limits: Carriage of CMV together with the relevant HLA was identifiable through cumulative public TCR beta family frequency.

The TCR comes from a human donor in good health (CMV status not recorded). Some clones in this sample may be carry-over from other donors' samples. The input for sequencing was cultured CD8+ T cells from PBMCs, taken from culture after CMV antigen stimulation. V gene TRBV5-4 combines with J gene TRBJ2-3; 7 nucleotides match TRBD1. The CDR3 reads CASSSGQSLTDTQYF. CDR3 nucleotides: TGTGCCAGCAGCTCGGGACAGTCGTTGACAGATACGCAGTATTTT.